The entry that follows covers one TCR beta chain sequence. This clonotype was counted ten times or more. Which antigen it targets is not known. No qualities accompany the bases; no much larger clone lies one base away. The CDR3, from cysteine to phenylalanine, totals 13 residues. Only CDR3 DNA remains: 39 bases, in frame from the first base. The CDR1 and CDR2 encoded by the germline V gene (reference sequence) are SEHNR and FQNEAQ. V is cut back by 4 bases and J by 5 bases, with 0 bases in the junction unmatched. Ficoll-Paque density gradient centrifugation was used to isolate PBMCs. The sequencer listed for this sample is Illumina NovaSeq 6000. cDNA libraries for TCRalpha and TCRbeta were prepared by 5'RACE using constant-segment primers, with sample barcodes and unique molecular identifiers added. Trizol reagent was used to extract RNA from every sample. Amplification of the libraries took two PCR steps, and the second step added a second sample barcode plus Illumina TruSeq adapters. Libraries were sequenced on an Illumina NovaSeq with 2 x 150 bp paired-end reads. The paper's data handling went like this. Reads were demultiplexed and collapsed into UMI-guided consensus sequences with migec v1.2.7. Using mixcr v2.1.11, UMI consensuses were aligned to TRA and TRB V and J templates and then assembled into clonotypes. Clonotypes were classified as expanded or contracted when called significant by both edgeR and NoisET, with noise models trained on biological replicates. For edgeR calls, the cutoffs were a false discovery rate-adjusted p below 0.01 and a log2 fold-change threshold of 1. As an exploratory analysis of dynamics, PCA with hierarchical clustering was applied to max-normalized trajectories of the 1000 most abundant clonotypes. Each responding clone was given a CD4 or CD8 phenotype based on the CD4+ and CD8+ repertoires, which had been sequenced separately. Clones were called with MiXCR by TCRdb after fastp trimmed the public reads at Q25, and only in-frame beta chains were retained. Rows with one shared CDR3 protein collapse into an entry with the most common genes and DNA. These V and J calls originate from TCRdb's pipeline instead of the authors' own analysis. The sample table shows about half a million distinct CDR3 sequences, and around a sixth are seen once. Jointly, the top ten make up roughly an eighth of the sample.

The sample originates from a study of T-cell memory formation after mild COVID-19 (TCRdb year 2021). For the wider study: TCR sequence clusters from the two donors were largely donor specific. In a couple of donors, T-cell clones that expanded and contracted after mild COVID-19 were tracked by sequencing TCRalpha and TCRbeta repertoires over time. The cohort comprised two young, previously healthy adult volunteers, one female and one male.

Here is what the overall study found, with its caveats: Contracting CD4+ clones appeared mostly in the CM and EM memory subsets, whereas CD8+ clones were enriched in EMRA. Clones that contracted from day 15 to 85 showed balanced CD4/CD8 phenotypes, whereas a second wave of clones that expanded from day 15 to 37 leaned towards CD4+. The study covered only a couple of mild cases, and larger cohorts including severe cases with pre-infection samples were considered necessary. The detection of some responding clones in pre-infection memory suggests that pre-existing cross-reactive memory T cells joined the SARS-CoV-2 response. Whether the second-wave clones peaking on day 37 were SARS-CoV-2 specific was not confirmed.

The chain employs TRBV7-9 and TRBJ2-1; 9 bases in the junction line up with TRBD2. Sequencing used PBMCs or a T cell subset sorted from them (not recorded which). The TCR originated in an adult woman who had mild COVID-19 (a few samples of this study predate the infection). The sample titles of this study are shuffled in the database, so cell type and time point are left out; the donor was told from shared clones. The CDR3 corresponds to CASSSSGDNEQFF. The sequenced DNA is TGTGCCAGCAGCTCTAGCGGGGACAATGAGCAGTTCTTC. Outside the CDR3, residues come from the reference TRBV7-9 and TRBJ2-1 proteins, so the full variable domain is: DTGVSQNPRHKITKRGQNVTFRCDPISEHNRLYWYRQTLGQGPEFLTYFQNEAQLEKSRLLSDRFSAERPKGSFSTLEIQRTEQGDSAMYLCASSSSGDNEQFFGPGTRLTVL.